This T cell receptor beta chain was profiled in a study of blood T cell repertoires in COVID-19. Assay: immunoSEQ multiplex PCR; the TCRdb copy retains only in-frame clones and omits some. The sample includes 100,000 to 150,000 clones, 81% of them seen just once. With 4 bases clipped from V and 5 bases from J, the junction kept 10 bases outside the gene matches. The germline V gene encodes CDR1 MGHRA and CDR2 YSYEKL. The CDR3 is made up of 15 amino acids. This clone was seen a few times. The origin of this receptor is a man aged 30 to 39 with COVID-19, enrolled during active disease. The sequencing input was peripheral blood. This chain uses TRBV4-1 with TRBJ1-2, with 7 nucleotides matching TRBD1. In nucleotides, the CDR3 is TGCGCCAGCAGCCCGGACAGGATACCGTTATATGGCTACACCTTC. Translating it yields CASSPDRIPLYGYTF.